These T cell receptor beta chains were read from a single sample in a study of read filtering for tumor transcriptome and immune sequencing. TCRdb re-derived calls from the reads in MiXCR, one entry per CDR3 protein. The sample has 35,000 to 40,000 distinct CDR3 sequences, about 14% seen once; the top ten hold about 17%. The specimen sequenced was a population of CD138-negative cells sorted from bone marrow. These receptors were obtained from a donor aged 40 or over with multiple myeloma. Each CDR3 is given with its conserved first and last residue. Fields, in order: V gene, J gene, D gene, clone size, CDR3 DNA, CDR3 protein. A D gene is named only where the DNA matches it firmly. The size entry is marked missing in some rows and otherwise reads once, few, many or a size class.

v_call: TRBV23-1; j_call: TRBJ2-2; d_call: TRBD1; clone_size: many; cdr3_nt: TGCGCCAGCAGTCACGACAGGGGTTTTACCGGGGAGCTGTTTTTT; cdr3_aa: CASSHDRGFTGELFF
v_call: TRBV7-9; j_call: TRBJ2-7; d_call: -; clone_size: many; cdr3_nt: TGTGCCAGCAGCTTATCTGGGGTAGGAGCGAGTGAGCAGTACTTC; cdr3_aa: CASSLSGVGASEQYF
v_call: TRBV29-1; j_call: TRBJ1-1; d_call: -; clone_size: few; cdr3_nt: TGCAGCGTTGATCTCGAGGCAGGGGTAAACACTGAAGCTTTCTTT; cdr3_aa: CSVDLEAGVNTEAFF
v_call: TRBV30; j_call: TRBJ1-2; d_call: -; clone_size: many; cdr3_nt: TGTGCCTGGAAGGGTCAGTCCTATGGCTACACCTTC; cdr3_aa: CAWKGQSYGYTF
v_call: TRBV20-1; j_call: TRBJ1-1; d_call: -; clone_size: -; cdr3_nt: TGCAGTGCTAGCATGAACACTGAAGCTTTCTTT; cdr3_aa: CSASMNTEAFF
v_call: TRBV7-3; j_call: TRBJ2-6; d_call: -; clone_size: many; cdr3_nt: TGTGCCAGCAGCTCAGGGTCCTCTGGGGCCAACGTCCTGACTTTC; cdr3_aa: CASSSGSSGANVLTF
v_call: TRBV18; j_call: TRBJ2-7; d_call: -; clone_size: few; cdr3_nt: TGTGCCAGCTCACCCAGAGGGAGTGGCGAGCAGTACTTC; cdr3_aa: CASSPRGSGEQYF
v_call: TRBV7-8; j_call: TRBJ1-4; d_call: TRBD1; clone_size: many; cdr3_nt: TGTGCCAGCAGCTTAGGGACAGGAGAAAAACTGTTTTTT; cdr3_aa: CASSLGTGEKLFF
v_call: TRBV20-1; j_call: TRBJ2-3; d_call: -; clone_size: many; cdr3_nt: TGCAGTGCTAGAGAGGACCCGGCCACAGATACGCAGTATTTT; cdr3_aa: CSAREDPATDTQYF
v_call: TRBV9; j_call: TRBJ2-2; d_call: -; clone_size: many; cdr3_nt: TGTGCCAGCAGCGTTCCGGGAATCACCGGGGAGCTGTTTTTT; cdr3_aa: CASSVPGITGELFF
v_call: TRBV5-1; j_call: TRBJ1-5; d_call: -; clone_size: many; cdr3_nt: TGCGCCAGCAGCCCACTGGGGGTTAGCAATCAGCCCCAGCATTTT; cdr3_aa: CASSPLGVSNQPQHF
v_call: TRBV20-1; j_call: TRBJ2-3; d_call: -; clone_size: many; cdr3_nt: TGCAGTGCTAGGGACAGACGAAGGGCAGATACGCAGTATTTT; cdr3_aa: CSARDRRRADTQYF